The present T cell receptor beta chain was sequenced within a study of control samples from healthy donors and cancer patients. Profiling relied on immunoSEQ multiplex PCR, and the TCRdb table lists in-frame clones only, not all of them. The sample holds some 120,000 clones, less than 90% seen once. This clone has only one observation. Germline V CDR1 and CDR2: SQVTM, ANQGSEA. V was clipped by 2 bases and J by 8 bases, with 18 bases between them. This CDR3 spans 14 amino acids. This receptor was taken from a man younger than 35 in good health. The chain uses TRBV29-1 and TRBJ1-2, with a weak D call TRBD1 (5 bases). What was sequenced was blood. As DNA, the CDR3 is TGCAGCGTTGAAACGTTCGGCCTCAGGGAGGGCTACACCTTC. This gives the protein CSVETFGLREGYTF.